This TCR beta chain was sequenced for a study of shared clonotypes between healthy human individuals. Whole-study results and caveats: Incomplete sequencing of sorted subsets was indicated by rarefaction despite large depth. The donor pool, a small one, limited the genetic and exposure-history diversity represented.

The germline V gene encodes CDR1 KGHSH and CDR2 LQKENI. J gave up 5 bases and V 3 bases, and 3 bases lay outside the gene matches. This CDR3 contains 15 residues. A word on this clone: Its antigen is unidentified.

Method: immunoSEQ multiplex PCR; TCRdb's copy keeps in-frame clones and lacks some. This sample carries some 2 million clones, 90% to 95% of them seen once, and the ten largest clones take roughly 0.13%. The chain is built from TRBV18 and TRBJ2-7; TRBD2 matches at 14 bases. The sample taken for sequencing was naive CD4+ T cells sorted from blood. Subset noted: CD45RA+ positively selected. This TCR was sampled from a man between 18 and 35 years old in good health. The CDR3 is CASSPGLAGADEQYF. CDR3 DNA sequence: TGTGCCAGCTCACCGGGACTAGCGGGAGCTGACGAGCAGTACTTC.